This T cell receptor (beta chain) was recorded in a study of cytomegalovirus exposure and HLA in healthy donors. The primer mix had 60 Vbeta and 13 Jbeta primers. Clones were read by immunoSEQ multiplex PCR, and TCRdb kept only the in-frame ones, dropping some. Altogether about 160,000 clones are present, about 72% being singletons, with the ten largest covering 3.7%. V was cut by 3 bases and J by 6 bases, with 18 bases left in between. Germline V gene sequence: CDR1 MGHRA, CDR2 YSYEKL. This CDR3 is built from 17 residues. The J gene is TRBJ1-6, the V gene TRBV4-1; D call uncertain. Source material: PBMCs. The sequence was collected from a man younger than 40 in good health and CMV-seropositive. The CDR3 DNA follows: TGCGCCAGCAGCCAGGAGATGACGGGTCGTAGTAATTCACCCCTCCACTTT. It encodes CASSQEMTGRSNSPLHF.